The text below deals with one TCR beta chain. Its specificity is not known. Every one of the donors gave at least one pre-ART PBMC sample and at least two post-ART PBMC samples. Survey-level resolution applied to immunoSEQ assay v3.0. Sequencing aimed to cover roughly 35,000-50,000 T-cell genomes per sample. Sequencing used immunoSEQ multiplex PCR; TCRdb keeps in-frame clones, though not all of them. The table includes under 50,000 clones, more than 70% detected once. The data belong to a study of long-term antiretroviral therapy in people with HIV. Study-wide findings and caveats: The clones with expansion before ART were dominant in the repertoire at all time points. The blood, collected between about 2003 and 2018, was possibly taken under older ART regimens.

The CDR3 has 15 amino acids. Germline V gene data show CDR1 as SGDLS and CDR2 as YYNGEE. Trimming pared 1 base from V and 5 bases from J, leaving 13 bases between. Material: unsorted PBMCs, obtained 3.1 years after starting antiretroviral therapy. The genes are TRBV9 and TRBJ2-1; D perhaps matches TRBD2 (6 bases). The TCR originated in a woman in her forties or fifties with HIV. The CDR3 loop reads CASSVRASVDNEQFF. Here the CDR3 DNA reads TGTGCCAGCAGCGTACGGGCTAGCGTGGACAATGAGCAGTTCTTC. Filled out from reference TRBV9 and TRBJ2-1, the complete variable domain reads DSGVTQTPKHLITATGQRVTLRCSPRSGDLSVYWYQQSLDQGLQFLIQYYNGEERAKGNILERFSAQQFPDLHSELNLSSLELGDSALYFCASSVRASVDNEQFFGPGTRLTVL.